The text below deals with one T cell receptor (beta chain). Antigen: not known. An end of the junction differs from the germline gene, which may be a read error. Naivety among CD8 cells was defined by CD45RO negativity and positive CCR7 selection, thereby excluding terminally differentiated effector memory CD45RA+ cells. This record comes from a study of shared clonotypes between healthy human individuals. Overall study context: Plates per donor: three CD4 naive, three CD4 memory, two CD8 naive, one CD8 memory.

The CDR3 is 14 amino acids. Germline CDR1 and CDR2: SGHDN and FVKESK. Deep-level running was used for the assay. The data were produced by immunoSEQ multiplex PCR, yet TCRdb's version contains in-frame clones alone and is incomplete. This sample carries about 2 million clones, roughly 94% of them seen once, and the ten largest clones take roughly 1%. Findings and caveats of the study: Shared across several donors were roughly 4.7% of the naive CD4 clonotypes. What rarefaction showed was incomplete sorted-subset sequencing despite large depth.

This TCR was sampled from a young man in good health. The sequenced sample consisted of naive CD8+ T cells sorted from blood. The V and J genes are TRBV14 and TRBJ1-1; no firm D call. CDR3 protein: CASSQGGGATEAFF. The CDR3 nucleotides are TGTGCCAGCAGTCAAGGAGGCGGTGCGACTGAAGCTTTCTTT.